This is a list of T cell receptor beta chains from one sample in a study of blood T cell repertoires in COVID-19. Using immunoSEQ multiplex PCR, the repertoire was profiled, and TCRdb retains in-frame clones only, with some absent. The profile shows around 140,000 clones, roughly 86% of them singletons. Sequenced sample: peripheral blood. The source of these receptors is a man between 65 and 85 years old with acute or convalescent COVID-19. The conserved cysteine and the conserved F or W are not part of the CDR3 here. Fields, in order: J gene, V gene, CDR3 protein.

>TRBJ2-1|TRBV7-8
ASSLETGGWNEQF
>TRBJ1-5|TRBV20-1
SASLTGTGQPQH
>TRBJ1-2|TRBV28
ASRGGQADGYT
>TRBJ2-5|TRBV3-1/TRBV3-2
ASSQEGGSYHRRQETQY
>TRBJ2-3|TRBV5-1
ASSPTSGTSTDTQY
>TRBJ2-7|TRBV7-2
ASSLGGTPEQY
>TRBJ1-1|TRBV5-1
ASSAGTVNTEAF
>TRBJ1-2|TRBV6-1
ASSDLAGRDGYT
>TRBJ2-2|TRBV15
ATSSPGQGAGVTGELF
>TRBJ2-3|TRBV2
ASTRAGGSTDTQY
>TRBJ2-2|TRBV28
ASSLLGQNTGELF
>TRBJ1-1|TRBV10-1
ASSDSRGGTEAF
>TRBJ2-5|TRBV5-1
ASSDLAGENQETQY
>TRBJ2-7|TRBV6-5
ASSKLPRPYEQY
>TRBJ2-5|TRBV30
AWNRGVQETQY
>TRBJ2-1|TRBV7-2
ASSLDPDRNYNEQF
>TRBJ1-2|TRBV5-5
ASRTGAAYGYT
>TRBJ1-2|TRBV18
ASSPTAGNGYT
>TRBJ1-1|TRBV10-1
ASNRGGSTEAF
>TRBJ2-5|TRBV2
ASSPYRREETQY
>TRBJ1-1|TRBV7-2
ASSLVALNTEAF
>TRBJ1-1|TRBV5-6
ASSWGQMNTEAF
>TRBJ1-2|TRBV24-1
ATSDHPQKGRSNYGYT
>TRBJ1-1|TRBV2
ASSAQGGSGDTEAF
>TRBJ1-1|TRBV5-1
ASTPGSGDAAEAF
>TRBJ2-4|TRBV5-8
ASSRPPSDIQY
>TRBJ1-5|TRBV6-5
ASTATGGAGPQH
>TRBJ2-2|TRBV5-6
ASSPDRGHDTGELF
>TRBJ2-2|TRBV6-6
ASSGGDPTGELF
>TRBJ2-1|TRBV7-9
ASSLPGQSYNEQF
>TRBJ2-1|TRBV4-1
ASSSRGRNEQF
>TRBJ1-2|TRBV7-2
ASSTRQGLNYGYT
>TRBJ1-1|TRBV25-1
ASSTTDRLSEAF
>TRBJ1-4|TRBV6-5
ASSRTRGRNEKLF
>TRBJ2-1|TRBV19
ASNEVAGGGEQF
>TRBJ2-3|TRBV10-1
ASSGGGLVTQY
>TRBJ2-6|TRBV9
ASSEEGTGANVLT
>TRBJ1-2|TRBV11-2
ASSLDGGVTGYT
>TRBJ2-1|TRBV19
ASRTRQGGYNEQF
>TRBJ2-3|TRBV3-1/TRBV3-2
ASSQDPGGSTDTQY
>TRBJ1-1|TRBV6-6
ASSQGARNTEAF
>TRBJ2-7|TRBV6-5
ATGQDSYEQY